This T cell receptor (beta chain) was observed in a study of T cells in Graves' hyperthyroidism and ophthalmopathy. The study's findings and limits: Model-based prediction identified ophthalmopathy a median 6.5 months prior to its onset.

Trimming removed 5 bases from V and 7 bases from J, with 16 bases in between. There are 14 residues in the CDR3. CDR1 and CDR2 from the germline V gene are SGHTA and FQGNSA. This clonotype was seen ten or more times. What it binds is unknown. The TCR beta CDR3 regions underwent amplification using RNA transcripts as the source. Using the HTBI primer set, a first-round RT-PCR was run on the TCR CDR3. TCRdb called the multiplex PCR reads again in MiXCR, with one record for every CDR3 protein. The sample includes around 300,000 distinct CDR3 sequences, less than 15% of them seen just once. Sequencing was carried out using blood. The origin of this receptor is a woman younger than 45 with Graves' hyperthyroidism that later progressed to Graves' ophthalmopathy. The chain combines TRBV7-2 with TRBJ2-3, with a tentative D call TRBD2 (6 bases). The CDR3 nucleotides are TGTGCCAGCAGCCCCTTGGGACTGACGAATACGCAGTATTTT. Encoded protein: CASSPLGLTNTQYF.